Described below is a single T cell receptor (beta chain) sequence and its context. The study ran its PCR with 60 Vbeta and 13 Jbeta primers. Sequencing was performed with immunoSEQ multiplex PCR; in TCRdb, only in-frame clones are kept and a portion is missing. This table holds 95,000 to 100,000 clones, about 80% found once. The data stem from a study of cytomegalovirus exposure and HLA in healthy donors. Study context: T cells numbering around 190 million yielded some 110 million unique TCR beta sequences in an earlier analysis.

The receptor comes from a man aged 40-49 years in good health and CMV-seronegative. The sample consisted of PBMCs.

DNA of the CDR3: TGCGCCAGCAGCCAAGGGACTAGGAGGAGTGAGCAGTTCTTC. Protein sequence: CASSQGTRRSEQFF. This chain connects TRBV4-1 to TRBJ2-1; 7 bases map to TRBD2. The germline V gene encodes CDR1 MGHRA and CDR2 YSYEKL. After removal of 1 base from V and 9 bases from J, the junction contained 6 bases not matched to a gene. The CDR3 has 14 residues.